Below, 3 T cell receptor beta chains from the same sample are listed, as sequenced in a study of blood T cell repertoires in COVID-19. Only in-frame clones appear in the TCRdb table, and some are missing; sequencing was by immunoSEQ multiplex PCR. Found here are fewer than 200,000 clones, around four fifths of them singletons; the top ten hold roughly 8.1%. Sequenced sample: peripheral blood. All receptors come from a woman of 80 years or more with COVID-19, enrolled during active disease.

The V and J genes are TRBV11-3 and TRBJ2-3; unclear D gene. The CDR3 spans 13 residues. Germline V CDR1 and CDR2: SGHNT, YENEEA. Trimming took off 7 bases at V and 0 bases at J, with 8 bases between the two ends. The CDR3: CASNDGSTDTQYF. The DNA of the CDR3 is TGTGCCAGCAACGACGGGAGCACAGATACGCAGTATTTT.

The chain is built from TRBV7-9 and TRBJ2-5; perhaps TRBD1 as D (6 bases). The V gene lost 5 bases and the J gene lost 5 bases, with 15 bases spanning the gap. CDR3 length: 14 residues. Germline CDR1 is SEHNR and CDR2 is FQNEAQ (reference sequence). The CDR3: CASSLQSGAETQYF. The CDR3 nucleotides are TGTGCCAGCAGCCTGCAATCAGGGGCGGAGACCCAGTACTTC.

This clone was recorded many times. The V gene is TRBV5-6, the J gene TRBJ2-7, with 9 bases identical to TRBD1. CDR3 length: 15 residues. With V trimmed by 4 bases and J by 4 bases, 9 bases remained unmatched. Germline CDR1 SGHDT, CDR2 YYEEEE. The CDR3 nucleotides are TGTGCCAGCAGCCGGTCGGACAGGGGATATTACGAGCAGTACTTC. Its translation: CASSRSDRGYYEQYF. The complete variable domain, with remaining parts taken from reference TRBV5-6 and TRBJ2-7, reads DAGVTQSPTHLIKTRGQQVTLRCSPKSGHDTVSWYQQALGQGPQFIFQYYEEEERQRGNFPDRFSGHQFPNYSSELNVNALLLGDSALYLCASSRSDRGYYEQYFGPGTRLTVT.